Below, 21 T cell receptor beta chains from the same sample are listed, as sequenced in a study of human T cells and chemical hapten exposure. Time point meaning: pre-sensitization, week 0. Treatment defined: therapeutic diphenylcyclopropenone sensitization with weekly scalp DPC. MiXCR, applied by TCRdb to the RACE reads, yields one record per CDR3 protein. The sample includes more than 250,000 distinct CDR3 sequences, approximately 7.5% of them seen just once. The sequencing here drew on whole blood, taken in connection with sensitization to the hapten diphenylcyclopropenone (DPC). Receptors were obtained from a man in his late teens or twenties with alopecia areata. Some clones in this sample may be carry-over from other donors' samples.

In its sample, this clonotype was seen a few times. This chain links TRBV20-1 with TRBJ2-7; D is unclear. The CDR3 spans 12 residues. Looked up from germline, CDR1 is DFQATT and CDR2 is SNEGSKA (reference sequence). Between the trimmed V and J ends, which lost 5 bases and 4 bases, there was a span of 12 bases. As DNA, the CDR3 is TGCAGTGCTCGCGAGGAAACTTACGAGCAGTACTTC. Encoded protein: CSAREETYEQYF.

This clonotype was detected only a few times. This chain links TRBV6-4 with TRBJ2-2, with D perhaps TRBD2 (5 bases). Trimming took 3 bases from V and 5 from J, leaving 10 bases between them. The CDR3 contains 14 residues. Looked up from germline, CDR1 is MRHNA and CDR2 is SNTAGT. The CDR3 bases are TGTGCCAGCAGTGAAGGTAGCGATACCGGGGAGCTGTTTTTT. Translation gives CASSEGSDTGELFF.

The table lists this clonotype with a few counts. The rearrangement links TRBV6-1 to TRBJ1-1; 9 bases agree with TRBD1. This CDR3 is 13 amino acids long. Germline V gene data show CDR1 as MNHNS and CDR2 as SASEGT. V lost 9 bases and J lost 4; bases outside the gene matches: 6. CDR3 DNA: TGTGCCAGTAACCGGGACAGGGTCACTGAAGCTTTCTTT. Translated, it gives CASNRDRVTEAFF.

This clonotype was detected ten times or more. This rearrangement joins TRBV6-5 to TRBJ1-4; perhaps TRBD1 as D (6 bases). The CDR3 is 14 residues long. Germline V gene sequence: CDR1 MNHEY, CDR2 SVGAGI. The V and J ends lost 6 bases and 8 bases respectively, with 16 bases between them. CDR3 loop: CASRPTGAGEKLFF. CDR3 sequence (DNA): TGTGCCAGCAGACCCACGGGGGCTGGAGAAAAACTGTTTTTT.

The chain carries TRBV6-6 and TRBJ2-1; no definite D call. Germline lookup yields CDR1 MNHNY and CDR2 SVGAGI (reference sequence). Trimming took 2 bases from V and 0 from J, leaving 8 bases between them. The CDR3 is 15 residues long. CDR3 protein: CASSYGRSSYNEQFF. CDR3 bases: TGTGCCAGCAGTTACGGTAGAAGCTCCTACAATGAGCAGTTCTTC.

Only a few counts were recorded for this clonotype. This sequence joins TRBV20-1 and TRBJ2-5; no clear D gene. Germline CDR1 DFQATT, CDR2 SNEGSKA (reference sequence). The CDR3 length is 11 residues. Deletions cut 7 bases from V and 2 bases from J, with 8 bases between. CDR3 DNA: TGCAGTGTATCTGGGCAAGAGACCCAGTACTTC. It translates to CSVSGQETQYF.

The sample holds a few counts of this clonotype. DNA of the CDR3: TGTGCCATCAGTGAGTTACAGGGACATCAGCCCCAGCATTTT. It specifies CAISELQGHQPQHF. The chain uses TRBV10-3 and TRBJ1-5, with a weak D call TRBD1 (6 bases). With 1 base removed from V and 5 bases from J, the gap between germline ends came to 9 bases. The CDR3 is made up of 14 amino acids. The germline V gene encodes CDR1 ENHRY and CDR2 SYGVKD.

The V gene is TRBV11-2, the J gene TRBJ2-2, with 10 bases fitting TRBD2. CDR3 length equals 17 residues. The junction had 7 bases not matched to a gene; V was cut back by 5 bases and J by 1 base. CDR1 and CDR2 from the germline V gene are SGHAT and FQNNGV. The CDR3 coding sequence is TGTGCCAGCAGCAGCCTAGCGGGGGTAATGAACACCGGGGAGCTGTTTTTT. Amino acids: CASSSLAGVMNTGELFF.

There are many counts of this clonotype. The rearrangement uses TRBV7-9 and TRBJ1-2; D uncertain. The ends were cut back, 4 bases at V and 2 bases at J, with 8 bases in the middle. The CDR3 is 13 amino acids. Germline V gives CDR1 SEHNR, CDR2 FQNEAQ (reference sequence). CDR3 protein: CASSSGENYGYTF. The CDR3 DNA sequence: TGTGCCAGCAGCTCCGGAGAGAACTATGGCTACACCTTC.

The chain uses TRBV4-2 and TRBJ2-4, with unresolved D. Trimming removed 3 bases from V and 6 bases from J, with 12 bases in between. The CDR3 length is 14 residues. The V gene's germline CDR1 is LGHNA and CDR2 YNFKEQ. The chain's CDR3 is CASSQLRKGNIQYF. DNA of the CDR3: TGTGCCAGCAGCCAGCTACGGAAGGGAAACATTCAGTACTTC.

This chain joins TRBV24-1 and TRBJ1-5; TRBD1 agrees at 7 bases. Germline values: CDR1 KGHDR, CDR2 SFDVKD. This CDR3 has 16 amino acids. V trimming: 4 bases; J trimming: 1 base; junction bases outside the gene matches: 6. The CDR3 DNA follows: TGTGCCACCAGTGACGCGACAGGGTTCAGCAATCAGCCCCAGCATTTT. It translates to CATSDATGFSNQPQHF.

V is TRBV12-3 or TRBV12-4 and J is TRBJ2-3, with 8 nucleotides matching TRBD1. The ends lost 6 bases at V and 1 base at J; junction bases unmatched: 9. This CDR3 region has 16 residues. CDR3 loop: CASRGASGGGTDTQYF. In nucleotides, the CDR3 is TGTGCCAGCAGAGGTGCCTCAGGGGGCGGCACAGATACGCAGTATTTT.

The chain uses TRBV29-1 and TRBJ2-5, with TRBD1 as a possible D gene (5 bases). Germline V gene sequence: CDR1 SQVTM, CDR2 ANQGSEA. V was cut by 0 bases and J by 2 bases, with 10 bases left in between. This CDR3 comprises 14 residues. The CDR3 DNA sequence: TGCAGCGTTGAAGACAGGGTAGGGCAAGAGACCCAGTACTTC. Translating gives CSVEDRVGQETQYF.

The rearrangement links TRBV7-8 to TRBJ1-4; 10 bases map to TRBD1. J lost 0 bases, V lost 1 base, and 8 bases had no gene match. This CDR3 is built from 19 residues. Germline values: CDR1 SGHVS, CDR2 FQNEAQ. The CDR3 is CASSLEWDRGRPTNEKLFF. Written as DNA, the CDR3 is TGTGCCAGCAGCTTAGAGTGGGACAGGGGCCGCCCAACTAATGAAAAACTGTTTTTT.

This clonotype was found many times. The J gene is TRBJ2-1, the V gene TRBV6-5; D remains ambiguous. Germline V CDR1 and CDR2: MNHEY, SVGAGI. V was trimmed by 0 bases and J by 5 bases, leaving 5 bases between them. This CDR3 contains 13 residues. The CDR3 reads CASSYSPNNEQFF. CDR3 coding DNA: TGTGCCAGCAGTTACTCGCCTAACAATGAGCAGTTCTTC.

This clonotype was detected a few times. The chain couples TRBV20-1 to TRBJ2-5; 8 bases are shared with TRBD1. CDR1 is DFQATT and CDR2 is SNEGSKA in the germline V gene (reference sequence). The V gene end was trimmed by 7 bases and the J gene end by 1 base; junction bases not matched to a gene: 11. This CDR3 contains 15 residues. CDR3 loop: CSVERRQGLQETQYF. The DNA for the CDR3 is TGCAGTGTTGAGAGGCGACAGGGGCTCCAAGAGACCCAGTACTTC.

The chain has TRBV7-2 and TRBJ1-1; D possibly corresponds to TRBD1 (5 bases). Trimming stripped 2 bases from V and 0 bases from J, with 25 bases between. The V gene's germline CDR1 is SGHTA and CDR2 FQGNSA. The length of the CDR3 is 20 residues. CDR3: CASSLRGSRGWASLNTEAFF. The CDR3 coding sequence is TGTGCCAGCAGCTTAAGGGGTTCTCGGGGGTGGGCTAGCCTGAACACTGAAGCTTTCTTT.

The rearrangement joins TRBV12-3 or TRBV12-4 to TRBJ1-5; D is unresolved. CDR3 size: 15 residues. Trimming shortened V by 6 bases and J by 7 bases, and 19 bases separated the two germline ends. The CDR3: CASSSFAGIGQPQHF. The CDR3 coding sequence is TGTGCCAGCAGCTCGTTCGCGGGCATAGGACAGCCCCAGCATTTT.

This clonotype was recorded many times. CDR3 DNA: TGCAGCGTGCAAACGGGACGGGGTATTGAAGCTTTCTTT. Translated, it gives CSVQTGRGIEAFF. The chain recombines TRBV29-1 with TRBJ1-1; TRBD1 might be the D (5 bases). There are 13 residues in the CDR3. Trimming removed 6 bases at V and 7 bases at J, with 18 bases between. The V gene's germline CDR1 is SQVTM and CDR2 ANQGSEA.

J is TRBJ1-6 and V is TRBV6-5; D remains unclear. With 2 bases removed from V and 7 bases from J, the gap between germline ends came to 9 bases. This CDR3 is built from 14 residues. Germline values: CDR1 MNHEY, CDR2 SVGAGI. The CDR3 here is CASSYTDVNSPLHF. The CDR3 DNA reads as TGTGCCAGCAGTTACACGGACGTGAATTCACCCCTCCACTTT.

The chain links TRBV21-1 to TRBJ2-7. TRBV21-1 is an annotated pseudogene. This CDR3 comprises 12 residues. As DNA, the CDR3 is TGTGCCAGCATCTTCACCTACTACGAGCAGTACGTC. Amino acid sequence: CASIFTYYEQYV.